This paragraph covers one T cell receptor (beta chain) sequence. The antigen is unknown. The sample originates from a study of T cell clonotyping in hematopoietic cell transplantation. CDR3 length: 14 residues. Germline values: CDR1 MNHNY, CDR2 SVGAGI (reference sequence). Trimming shortened V by 2 bases and J by 0 bases, and 5 bases separated the two germline ends. Study outcomes and limitations: Without cell sorting, CD4 versus CD8 contributions remain unresolved.

Using immunoSEQ multiplex PCR, the repertoire was profiled, and TCRdb retains in-frame clones only, with some absent. The sample holds approximately 75,000 clones; roughly 93% are singletons and the top ten take more than 1.5%. The gene calls are TRBV6-6 and TRBJ1-5; D is uncertain. This TCR derives from a man aged 50-59 years in good health. Some clones in this sample may be carry-over from other donors' samples. Sequencing was carried out using peripheral blood mononuclear cells. CDR3 nucleotide sequence: TGTGCCAGCAGTTACAGTGGTAGCAATCAGCCCCAGCATTTT. Amino acids: CASSYSGSNQPQHF.